This T cell receptor (beta chain) originates from a study of cytomegalovirus exposure and HLA in healthy donors. Study-level findings and limits: Cytomegalovirus association was assigned to approximately 160 TCR beta chains. Whilst most TCR sequences proved rare, a subset of public TCRs occurred across many donors. The classifier reportedly diagnosed cytomegalovirus status with high sensitivity and specificity.

It was the roughly 110-subject validation cohort, separate from the approximately 680-subject first cohort, to which the donors belonged. This CDR3 comprises 14 residues. The ends lost 6 bases at V and 5 bases at J; junction bases unmatched: 4. Looked up from germline, CDR1 is MNHEY and CDR2 is SMNVEV (reference sequence). Produced via immunoSEQ multiplex PCR; TCRdb's table is partial and in-frame only. The table has about 130,000 clones, roughly 89% seen once; the top ten hold approximately 3.3%. As for this clone: What it binds is unknown.

The sequence was obtained from a man aged 30 to 39 in good health and CMV-seronegative. The chain employs TRBV27 and TRBJ2-1; 10 bases map to TRBD2. Sequencing was carried out using PBMCs. CDR3 protein: CASSRTSGNNEQFF. The CDR3 DNA follows: TGTGCCAGCAGCCGGACTAGCGGAAACAATGAGCAGTTCTTC.